The 2 T cell receptor beta chains below were found in one sample sequenced in a study of immune heterogeneity within non-small cell lung tumors. The authors used 550 to 750 ng of bulk tumor genomic DNA per sample as template. Surgical sampling yielded several biopsies per primary tumor (spaced far apart). Curative surgery was performed on patients who had untreated, newly diagnosed non-small cell lung cancer. The TCR beta CDR3 region underwent multiplex PCR amplification with 32 V and 13 J primers. Each CDR3 protein is one row after TCRdb ran MiXCR on the multiplex PCR reads. The sample records more than 2,000 distinct CDR3 sequences, roughly 25% being singletons. The sample consisted of lung tumor tissue. The receptor source for this set is a middle-aged man with non-small cell lung cancer.

The chain couples TRBV11-1 to TRBJ1-6, with D hard to call. Trimming removed 2 bases at V and 7 bases at J, with 12 bases between. Germline V gives CDR1 SGHAT, CDR2 FQDESV (reference sequence). CDR3 length: 15 residues. CDR3 loop: CASSLHWQQNSPLHF. The CDR3 DNA follows: TGTGCCAGCAGCTTACATTGGCAGCAAAATTCACCCCTCCACTTT.

This clonotype ranks as large (0.1 to 1%). The rearrangement joins TRBV30 to TRBJ1-2; no clear D gene. Looked up from germline, CDR1 is GTSNPN and CDR2 is SVGIG (reference sequence). Trimming left V 3 bases short and J 3 bases short, with 8 bases between. The CDR3 sequence is 12 residues long. CDR3 loop: CAWSREDYGYTF. Written as DNA, the CDR3 is TGTGCCTGGAGCCGGGAAGACTATGGCTACACCTTC.